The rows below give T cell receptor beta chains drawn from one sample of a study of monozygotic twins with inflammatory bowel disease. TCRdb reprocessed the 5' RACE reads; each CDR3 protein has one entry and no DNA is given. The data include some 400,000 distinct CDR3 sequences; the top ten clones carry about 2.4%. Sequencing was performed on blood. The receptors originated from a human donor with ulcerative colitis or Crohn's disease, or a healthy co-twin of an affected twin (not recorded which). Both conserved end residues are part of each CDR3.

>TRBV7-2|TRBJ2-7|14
CASSLGRVPYEQYF
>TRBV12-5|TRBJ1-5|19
CASGLVRQPGERGNQPQHF
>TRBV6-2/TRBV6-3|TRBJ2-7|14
CASSLSHAPGEQYF
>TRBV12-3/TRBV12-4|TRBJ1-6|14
CASSPSDRFSPLHF
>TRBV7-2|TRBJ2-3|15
CASSKGGRGGDTQYF
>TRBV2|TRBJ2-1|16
CASSEPPMSTHNEQFF
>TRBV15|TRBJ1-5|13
CATSRVADQPQHF
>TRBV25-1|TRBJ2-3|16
CASGPERGGNTDTQYF
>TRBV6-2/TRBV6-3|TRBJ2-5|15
CASSPWTARGETQYF
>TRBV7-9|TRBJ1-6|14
CASGPPRDTSPLHF
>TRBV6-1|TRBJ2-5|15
CASGRRGVPQETQYF
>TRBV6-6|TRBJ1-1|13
CASQPISDTEAFF
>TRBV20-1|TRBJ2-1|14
CSAPSGDYYNEQFF
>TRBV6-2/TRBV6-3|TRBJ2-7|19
CASSYSSGLAGYLSYEQYF
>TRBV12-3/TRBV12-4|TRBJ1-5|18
CASSLSRGRLSGEQPQHF
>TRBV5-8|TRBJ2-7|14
CASSSDRPGYEQYF
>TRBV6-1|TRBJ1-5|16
CASSPTGGRGNQPQHF
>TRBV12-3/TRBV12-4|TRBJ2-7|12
CASSQIPYEQYF
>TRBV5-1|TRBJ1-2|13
CASSESTGNGYTF
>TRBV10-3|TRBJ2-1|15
CAISDGSGGAHEQFF
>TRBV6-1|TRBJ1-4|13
CASSDPVNEKLFF
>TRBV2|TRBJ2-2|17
CASSLTSGGPITGELFF
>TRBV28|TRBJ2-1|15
CASRAGTLGDNEQFF
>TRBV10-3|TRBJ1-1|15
CAISESTRQNTEAFF
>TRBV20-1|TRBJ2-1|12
CSARLKDNEQFF
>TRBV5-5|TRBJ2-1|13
CASSLFGVGEQFF
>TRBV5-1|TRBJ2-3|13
CASSSVNTDTQYF
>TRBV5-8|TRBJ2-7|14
CASSGLAGTYEQYF
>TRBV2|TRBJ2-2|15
CASSELPTNTGELFF
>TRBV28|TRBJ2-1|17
CASSSSSGLASYNEQFF
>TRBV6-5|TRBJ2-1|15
CASSSGLVTYNEQFF
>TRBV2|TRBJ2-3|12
CASRGDTDTQYF
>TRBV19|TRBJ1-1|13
CASSRDSLSDAFF
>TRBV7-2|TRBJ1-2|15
CASSQGQKLSYGYTF
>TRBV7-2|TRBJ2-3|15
CASSLTRGLRDTQYF
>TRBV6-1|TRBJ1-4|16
CASSEDGRVRGEKLFF
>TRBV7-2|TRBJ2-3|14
CASSPSGTLDTQYF